This T cell receptor (beta chain) was captured in a study of blood T cell repertoires in COVID-19. Clones were sequenced by immunoSEQ multiplex PCR, and TCRdb holds only the in-frame ones, with some missing. The sample gives 150,000 to 200,000 clones, more than 75% of which show up once; 6.6% is in the top ten. V was pared by 4 bases and J by 3 bases, with 6 bases of the junction left unmatched. The CDR3 is made up of 15 amino acids. Germline V gene data show CDR1 as SGHTA and CDR2 as FQGNSA. The clonotype originates from a woman between 45 and 65 years old who had recovered from COVID-19. The sample consisted of PBMCs or T cells enriched from blood (not recorded which). V gene TRBV7-2 combines with J gene TRBJ2-5, with 9 positions matching TRBD2. Written as DNA, the CDR3 is TGTGCCAGCAGCTCCATAGCGGGGGCCGAAGAGACCCAGTACTTC. This encodes CASSSIAGAEETQYF.